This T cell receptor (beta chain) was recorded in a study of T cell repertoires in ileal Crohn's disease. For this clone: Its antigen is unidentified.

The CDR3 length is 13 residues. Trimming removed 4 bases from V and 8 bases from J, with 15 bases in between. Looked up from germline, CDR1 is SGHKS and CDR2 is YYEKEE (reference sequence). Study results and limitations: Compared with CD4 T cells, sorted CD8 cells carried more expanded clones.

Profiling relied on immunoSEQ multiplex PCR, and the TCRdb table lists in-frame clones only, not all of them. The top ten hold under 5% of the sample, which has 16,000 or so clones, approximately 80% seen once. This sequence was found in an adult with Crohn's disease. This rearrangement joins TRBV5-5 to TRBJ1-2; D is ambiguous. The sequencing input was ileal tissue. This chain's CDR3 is CASSREGIWGYTF. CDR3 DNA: TGTGCCAGCAGCCGAGAGGGCATATGGGGCTACACCTTC.